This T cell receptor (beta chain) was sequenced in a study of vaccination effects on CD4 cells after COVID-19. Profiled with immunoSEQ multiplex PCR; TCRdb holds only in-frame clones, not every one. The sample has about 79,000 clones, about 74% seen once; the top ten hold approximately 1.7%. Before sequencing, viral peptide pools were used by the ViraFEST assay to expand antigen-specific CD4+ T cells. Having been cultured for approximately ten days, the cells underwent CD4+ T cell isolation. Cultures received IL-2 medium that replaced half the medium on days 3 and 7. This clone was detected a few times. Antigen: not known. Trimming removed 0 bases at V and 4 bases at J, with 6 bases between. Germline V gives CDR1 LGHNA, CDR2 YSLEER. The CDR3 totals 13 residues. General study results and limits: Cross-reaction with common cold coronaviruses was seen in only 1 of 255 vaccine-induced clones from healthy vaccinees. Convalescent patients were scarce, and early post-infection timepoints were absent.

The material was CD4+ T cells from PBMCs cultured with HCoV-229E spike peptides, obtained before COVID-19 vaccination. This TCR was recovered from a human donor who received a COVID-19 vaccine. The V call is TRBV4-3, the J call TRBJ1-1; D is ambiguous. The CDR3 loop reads CASSQEGGTEAFF. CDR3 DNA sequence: TGCGCCAGCAGCCAAGAGGGCGGCACTGAAGCTTTCTTT.